This T cell receptor beta chain was obtained from a study of T cell changes during pregnancy in multiple sclerosis. Sequencing used immunoSEQ multiplex PCR; TCRdb keeps in-frame clones, though not all of them. The sample comprises around 69,000 clones, around 92% of which are singletons, and 2.3% rests with the top ten. The V gene's germline CDR1 is SGDLS and CDR2 YYNGEE. CDR3 length equals 14 residues. With 10 bases removed from V and 6 bases from J, the gap between germline ends came to 22 bases. This TCR was sampled from a female donor with multiple sclerosis, enrolled in a pregnancy study. The starting material was peripheral blood, obtained in the first trimester of pregnancy. V is TRBV9 and J is TRBJ1-1; perhaps TRBD1 as D (6 bases). In nucleotides, the CDR3 is TGTGCCTCCTCCCCGGGACACCCGAGGGCTGAAGCTTTCTTT. Translated: CASSPGHPRAEAFF.